This is a list of T cell receptor beta chains from one sample in a study of OX40 agonist ivuxolimab in advanced cancers. The protocol was immunoSEQ multiplex PCR, while the TCRdb copy is restricted to in-frame clones and leaves out a portion. This table has 55,000 or so clones, 87% appearing once. This material consisted of CD4+ or CD8+ T cells sorted from blood, taken in a trial of the OX40 agonist ivuxolimab. Receptors originate from an adult with an advanced solid tumor such as melanoma, head and neck, liver or kidney cancer. Both conserved end residues are part of each CDR3. D genes are given only for firm matches. Clone size is shown for a subset of rows, as once, few, many or a class of expanded clone.

abundance | j_gene | d_gene | v_gene | CDR3nt | CDR3aa
. | TRBJ1-2 | TRBD1 | TRBV7-6 | TGTGCCAGCAGCTCCCGACAGGGTAGTGGCTACACCTTC | CASSSRQGSGYTF
. | TRBJ2-1 | . | TRBV7-6 | TGTGCCAGCAGCTTAGGGGGATACTTCGGTGAGCAGTTCTTC | CASSLGGYFGEQFF
once | TRBJ2-7 | . | TRBV6-1 | TGTGCCAGCACGGATGCCTACGAGCAGTACTTC | CASTDAYEQYF
. | TRBJ2-3 | . | TRBV5-1 | TGCGCCAGCAGCTTCCAGCGTGGGGTCACAGATACGCAGTATTTT | CASSFQRGVTDTQYF
. | TRBJ2-3 | TRBD2 | TRBV27 | TGTGCCAGCAAACTAGCGGGAGCGGTAGATACGCAGTATTTT | CASKLAGAVDTQYF
. | TRBJ2-7 | . | TRBV23-1 | TGCGCCAGCAGTCAATTAGGGAGGCCGCGGGGCCTCGAAAGATACGAGCAGTACTTC | CASSQLGRPRGLERYEQYF
. | TRBJ2-7 | . | TRBV9 | TGTGCCAGCAGCGTGCCCTACGAGCAGTACTTC | CASSVPYEQYF
. | TRBJ2-1 | TRBD2 | TRBV5-6 | TGTGCCAGCAGCCAACTAGCGAAAAACTACAATGAGCAGTTCTTC | CASSQLAKNYNEQFF
once | TRBJ1-4 | TRBD1 | TRBV19 | TGTGCCAGTAGGCGGGACAGCTTTGCAACTAATGAAAAACTGTTTTTT | CASRRDSFATNEKLFF
. | TRBJ2-1 | . | TRBV21-1 | TGTGCCAGCACTTCAAGGTTCCGGACAGGGTTTTCCAATGAGCAGTTCTTC | CASTSRFRTGFSNEQFF
. | TRBJ2-3 | . | TRBV10-1 | TGCGCCAGCAGTGACCCGCCTAGCACAGATACGCAGTATTTT | CASSDPPSTDTQYF
medium-sized | TRBJ2-2 | TRBD1 | TRBV4-1 | TGCGCCAGCAGTTGGGACAGGGCGAACACCGGGGAGCTGTTTTTT | CASSWDRANTGELFF
. | TRBJ2-2 | TRBD2 | TRBV9 | TGTGCCAGCAGCGGCCGGGGGGACACCGGGGAGCTGTTTTTT | CASSGRGDTGELFF
. | TRBJ2-7 | . | TRBV7-9 | TGTGCCAGCAGCCCCCCTCGGGGCAGGACATCCTACGAGCAGTACTTC | CASSPPRGRTSYEQYF
. | TRBJ2-1 | . | TRBV27 | TGTGCCAGCAGTGCCTTGAGCTCCTACAATGAGCAGTTCTTC | CASSALSSYNEQFF
. | TRBJ1-3 | . | TRBV13 | TGTGCCAGCAGCTTAGAGCACGGACCTGGAAACACCATATATTTT | CASSLEHGPGNTIYF
. | TRBJ1-4 | TRBD1 | TRBV6-5 | TGTGCCAGCAGCCTCGACAGGGTGGCCGAAAAACTGTTTTTT | CASSLDRVAEKLFF
. | TRBJ1-6 | . | TRBV28 | TGTGCCAGCAGTTTATCAGGGCTCCTCTATAATTCACCCCTCCACTTT | CASSLSGLLYNSPLHF
once | TRBJ1-1 | TRBD1 | TRBV10-3 | TGTGCCATCAGTGGGACAGGGGGCGGGAACACTGAAGCTTTCTTT | CAISGTGGGNTEAFF
once | TRBJ2-7 | . | TRBV10-3 | TGTGCCATTGCGACACGGGAGACCTACGAGCAGTACTTC | CAIATRETYEQYF
few | TRBJ1-2 | . | TRBV6-6 | TGTGCCAGCAGTTCCTCGGGGGGGAGAGGCTACACCTTC | CASSSSGGRGYTF
. | TRBJ2-1 | . | TRBV18 | TGTGCCAGCTCACGAGACGTTGGCGGAGGGGGCGATGAGCAGTTCTTC | CASSRDVGGGGDEQFF
. | TRBJ2-7 | . | TRBV5-8 | TGTGCCAGCAGCCACCCGCGGGGCCACTCCTACGAGCAGTACTTC | CASSHPRGHSYEQYF
. | TRBJ2-7 | . | TRBV23-1 | TGCGCCAGCAGTCAGCACTTAGAATCCCTAAGCGAGCAGTACTTC | CASSQHLESLSEQYF
. | TRBJ2-1 | . | TRBV10-1 | TGCGCCAGCAGTGAGGCCGGGCTCCCCTTGGGTGAGCAGTTCTTC | CASSEAGLPLGEQFF
. | TRBJ2-5 | TRBD2 | TRBV7-2 | TGTGCCAGCAGCTTAGCGGAAGGGACTAGCGGGAGGTACCAAGAGACCCAGTACTTC | CASSLAEGTSGRYQETQYF
. | TRBJ1-2 | . | TRBV6-6 | TGTGCCAGCAGCCCCGAGGGGGTCGCGGCGGGCTACACCTTC | CASSPEGVAAGYTF
. | TRBJ1-5 | . | TRBV11-2 | TGTGCCAGCAGCTTAGACGGGAGAGGTCAGCCCCAGCATTTT | CASSLDGRGQPQHF
. | TRBJ2-7 | TRBD2 | TRBV6-5 | TGTGCCAGCAGTACAGCGGGATCCTCCTACGAGCAGTACTTC | CASSTAGSSYEQYF
. | TRBJ1-4 | . | TRBV5-6 | TGTGCCAGCAGCCGCTACGGGGGATGGAGTAATGAAAAACTGTTTTTT | CASSRYGGWSNEKLFF
. | TRBJ1-5 | . | TRBV6-5 | TGTGCCAGCAGTTACCTTGGGGGCGGAGGAAATCAGCCCCAGCATTTT | CASSYLGGGGNQPQHF
. | TRBJ2-7 | . | TRBV28 | TGTGCCAGCAGTTTTGGGCACTCCTACGAGCAGTACTTC | CASSFGHSYEQYF
. | TRBJ2-2 | TRBD1 | TRBV6-6 | TGTGCCAGCAGTAACGGACAGGATGGTAGCAAGCTGTTTTTT | CASSNGQDGSKLFF
. | TRBJ2-2 | . | TRBV28 | TGTGCCAGCAGTTTAGCGGGGCCCCTGAGAAGCACCGGGGAGCTGTTTTTT | CASSLAGPLRSTGELFF
. | TRBJ1-4 | . | TRBV28 | TGTGCCAGCAGTAAACGGCCTAATGAAAAACTGTTTTTT | CASSKRPNEKLFF
. | TRBJ2-7 | TRBD1 | TRBV28 | TGTGCCAGCAGCCCGGGACAGGGCTACGAGCAGTACTTC | CASSPGQGYEQYF
. | TRBJ2-6 | . | TRBV9 | TGTGCCAGCAGCGTAGCTTCGGGAGACCTGACTTTC | CASSVASGDLTF
. | TRBJ1-2 | . | TRBV4-1 | TGCGCCAGCAGCCAAGGACCGAACGATAACTATGGCTACACCTTC | CASSQGPNDNYGYTF
. | TRBJ2-3 | . | TRBV5-6 | TGTGCCAGCAGCTTCCGGATCACAGATACGCAGTATTTT | CASSFRITDTQYF
. | TRBJ1-6 | TRBD1 | TRBV7-2 | TGTGCCAGCAGCTTAGGGACAGGGATCGGATCACCCCTCCACTTT | CASSLGTGIGSPLHF
. | TRBJ2-3 | . | TRBV9 | TGTGCCAGCAGCGTAGATTCAGGGTCCGCAGATACGCAGTATTTT | CASSVDSGSADTQYF
few | TRBJ2-3 | TRBD2 | TRBV27 | TGTGCCAGCAGTCAACGGACTAGCGGGAGGGCCGGTAGGGATACGCAGTATTTT | CASSQRTSGRAGRDTQYF
. | TRBJ1-6 | . | TRBV4-1 | TGCGCCAGCAGCCAAGGCGGGGGACGAGGTAATTCACCCCTCCACTTT | CASSQGGGRGNSPLHF
. | TRBJ2-1 | TRBD2 | TRBV30 | TGTGCCTGGAGTGTACTGGGACTAGCGGGATACAATGAGCAGTTCTTC | CAWSVLGLAGYNEQFF
. | TRBJ1-2 | . | TRBV7-3 | TGTGCCAGCAGCTCTTCCCATGGCTACACCTTC | CASSSSHGYTF
. | TRBJ2-5 | . | TRBV27 | TGTGCCAGCAGTCAATTCGGGGTGAAGACCCAGTACTTC | CASSQFGVKTQYF
few | TRBJ2-2 | TRBD2 | TRBV7-8 | TGTGCCAGCAGCCGACGGGCGGGAGGGTTAACGAACACCGGGGAGCTGTTTTTT | CASSRRAGGLTNTGELFF
. | TRBJ2-1 | . | TRBV18 | TGTGCCAGCTCACCATCAAGAGAGGAATCGCAGTTCTTC | CASSPSREESQFF
. | TRBJ1-4 | TRBD1 | TRBV6-6 | TGTGCCAGCAGCCGTAGGACAGGGGGGTACAAACTGTTTTTT | CASSRRTGGYKLFF
few | TRBJ2-7 | TRBD2 | TRBV7-9 | TGTGCCAGCAGCCCCGGGACTAGCGGATCCTACGAGCAGTACTTC | CASSPGTSGSYEQYF
. | TRBJ1-5 | . | TRBV23-1 | TGCGCCAGCAGTCAATGGGGGGGGCCCTGGGGCAATCAGCCCCAGCATTTT | CASSQWGGPWGNQPQHF
. | TRBJ2-1 | TRBD2 | TRBV5-4 | TGTGCCAGCAGCCGGGGACTAGCGGAATACAATGAGCAGTTCTTC | CASSRGLAEYNEQFF
once | TRBJ1-1 | . | TRBV6-6 | TGTGCCAGCAGTCAAGACAGGATGAACACTGAAGCTTTCTTT | CASSQDRMNTEAFF
. | TRBJ1-6 | . | TRBV2 | TGTGCCAGCAGCCAAACAGGGATCTCCTATAATTCACCCCTCCACTTT | CASSQTGISYNSPLHF
. | TRBJ2-1 | . | TRBV5-6 | TGTGCCAGCAGCTTACGTTTCGACAGGAATACTTACAATGAGCAGTTCTTC | CASSLRFDRNTYNEQFF
. | TRBJ1-1 | . | TRBV27 | TGTGCCAGCAGTTTAGGGGTCCCGGGACGGTTGATGGACACTGAAGCTTTCTTT | CASSLGVPGRLMDTEAFF
. | TRBJ2-3 | . | TRBV28 | TGTGCCAGCACCCCGCAGTTGGATGCGGCCACAGATACGCAGTATTTT | CASTPQLDAATDTQYF
. | TRBJ2-5 | TRBD1 | TRBV4-1 | TGCGCCAGCAGCCAAGCCCCGACAGGGGGAAAGACCCAGTACTTC | CASSQAPTGGKTQYF
. | TRBJ2-1 | TRBD2 | TRBV5-1 | TGCGCCAGCAGCCTCAGACTAGCGGCCTACAATGAGCAGTTCTTC | CASSLRLAAYNEQFF
few | TRBJ2-7 | TRBD2 | TRBV27 | TGTGCCAGCAGTTTACGGGAGGACTACGAGCAGTACTTC | CASSLREDYEQYF